The T cell receptor (beta chain) under discussion was sequenced for a study of blood T cell repertoires in COVID-19. Study-wide context: Samples came from the United States, Italy and Spain, spanning acute and convalescent COVID-19. T cells, B-cell-depleted T cells, or PBMCs supplied cDNA or gDNA.

In the original analysis: Scientists estimated how many nucleated cells there were by amplifying reference gene primers. TCRdb's copy holds only in-frame clones and misses some; the assay was immunoSEQ multiplex PCR. That table gives V, J and clone size, and the DNA gave D and trimming. The data hold about 250,000 clones, with around 85% observed a single time. Trimming pared 4 bases from V and 0 bases from J, leaving 11 bases between. Germline V lookup: CDR1 SGHRS, CDR2 YFSETQ. The CDR3 covers 14 residues. V gene TRBV5-1 combines with J gene TRBJ2-7; D remains unclear. Sequencing was carried out using peripheral blood. This TCR was recovered from a man at least 80 years old with acute or convalescent COVID-19. The CDR3 DNA reads as TGCGCCAGCAGCCCCCTTAGGAGCTCCTACGAGCAGTACTTC. Residues: CASSPLRSSYEQYF.